Listed below are T cell receptor beta chains from one sample, sequenced in a study of cytomegalovirus exposure and HLA in healthy donors. Only in-frame clones appear in the TCRdb table, and some are missing; sequencing was by immunoSEQ multiplex PCR. The table has some 140,000 clones, roughly 73% seen once. The sequenced material came from PBMCs. The source is a woman in her 40s in good health and CMV-seronegative. CDR3s include the opening cysteine and the closing phenylalanine or tryptophan. The D gene is left open where the match is weak. Clone size is not always given. Where it is, it says once, few, many or a class for expanded clones.

v_gene	len	j_gene	abundance	d_gene	CDR3nt	CDR3aa
TRBV5-1	14	TRBJ1-1	-	TRBD1	TGCGCCAGCAGAAGGACAGGAGTCTTTAACGGAGCTTTCTTT	CASRRTGVFNGAFF
TRBV2	14	TRBJ1-1	-	TRBD1	TGTGCCAGCAGAGCACCAGGGGGCGCTGGTGAAGCTTTCTTT	CASRAPGGAGEAFF
TRBV7-9	12	TRBJ1-2	-	-	TGTGCCAGCAAAGGCTTCCGGGGAGGCTACACCTTC	CASKGFRGGYTF
TRBV2	13	TRBJ2-5	-	-	TGTGCCAGCAGTGGTCAGGCCCAAGAGACCCAGTACTTC	CASSGQAQETQYF
TRBV9	14	TRBJ2-1	-	TRBD2	TGTGCCAGCAGCGGTGGGCGGGGGTTCAATGAGCAGTTCTTC	CASSGGRGFNEQFF
TRBV7-8	14	TRBJ2-3	-	TRBD2	TGTGCCAGCAGCTACGGACTAGGAGAAGGTACGCAGTATTTT	CASSYGLGEGTQYF
TRBV27	14	TRBJ1-5	-	-	TGTGCCAGCAACCAACAGGGCAGCAATCAGCCCCAGCATTTT	CASNQQGSNQPQHF
TRBV5-1	13	TRBJ1-2	-	-	TGCGCCAGCAGCTTGGGGCAGGGTAACGGCTACACCTTC	CASSLGQGNGYTF
TRBV27	13	TRBJ2-3	once	-	TGTGCCAGCAGTTCGCAGGGGTCAGATACGCAGTATTTT	CASSSQGSDTQYF
TRBV18	16	TRBJ2-5	-	TRBD1	TGTGCCAGCTCACCCCCTAGGACAGGGGGCCAGGAGACCCAGTACTTC	CASSPPRTGGQETQYF